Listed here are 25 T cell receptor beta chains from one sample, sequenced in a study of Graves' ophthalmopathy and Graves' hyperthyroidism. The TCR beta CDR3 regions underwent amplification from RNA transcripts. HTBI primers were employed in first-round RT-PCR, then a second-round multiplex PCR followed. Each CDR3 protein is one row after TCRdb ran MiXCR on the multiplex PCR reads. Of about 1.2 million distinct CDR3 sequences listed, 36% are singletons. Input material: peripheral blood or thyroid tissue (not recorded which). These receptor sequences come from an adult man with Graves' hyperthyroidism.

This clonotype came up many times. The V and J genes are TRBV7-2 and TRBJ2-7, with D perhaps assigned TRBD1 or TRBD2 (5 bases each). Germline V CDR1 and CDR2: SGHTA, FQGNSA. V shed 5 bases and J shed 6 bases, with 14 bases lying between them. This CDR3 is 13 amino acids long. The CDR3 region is CASSDYSGTEQYF. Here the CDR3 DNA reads TGTGCCAGCAGCGACTACTCGGGGACCGAGCAGTACTTC. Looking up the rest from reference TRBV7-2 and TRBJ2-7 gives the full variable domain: GAGVSQSPSNKVTEKGKDVELRCDPISGHTALYWYRQSLGQGLEFLIYFQGNSAPDKSGLPSDRFSAERTGGSVSTLTIQRTQQEDSAVYLCASSDYSGTEQYFGPGTRLTVT.

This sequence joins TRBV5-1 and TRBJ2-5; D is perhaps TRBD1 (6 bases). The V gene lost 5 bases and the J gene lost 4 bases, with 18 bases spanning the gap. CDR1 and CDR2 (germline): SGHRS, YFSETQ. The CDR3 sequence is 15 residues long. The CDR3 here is CASSAVSGVGETQYF. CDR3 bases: TGCGCCAGCAGTGCCGTTTCAGGGGTAGGAGAGACCCAGTACTTC.

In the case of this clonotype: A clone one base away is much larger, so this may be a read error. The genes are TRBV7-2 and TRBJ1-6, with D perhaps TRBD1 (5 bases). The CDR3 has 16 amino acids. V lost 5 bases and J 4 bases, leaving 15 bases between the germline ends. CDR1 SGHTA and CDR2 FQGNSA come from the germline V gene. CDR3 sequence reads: CASSPPGRVYNSPLHF. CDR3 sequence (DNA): TGTGCCAGCAGCCCGCCGGGCAGGGTGTATAATTCACCCCTCCACTTT. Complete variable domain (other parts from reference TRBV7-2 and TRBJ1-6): GAGVSQSPSNKVTEKGKDVELRCDPISGHTALYWYRQSLGQGLEFLIYFQGNSAPDKSGLPSDRFSAERTGGSVSTLTIQRTQQEDSAVYLCASSPPGRVYNSPLHFGNGTRLTVT.

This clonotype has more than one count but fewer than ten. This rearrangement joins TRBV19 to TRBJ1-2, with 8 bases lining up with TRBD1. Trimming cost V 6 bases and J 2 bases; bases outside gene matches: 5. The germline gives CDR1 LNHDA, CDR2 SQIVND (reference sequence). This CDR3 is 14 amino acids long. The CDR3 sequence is CASSETGVNYGYTF. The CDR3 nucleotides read TGTGCCAGTAGCGAGACAGGGGTGAACTATGGCTACACCTTC.

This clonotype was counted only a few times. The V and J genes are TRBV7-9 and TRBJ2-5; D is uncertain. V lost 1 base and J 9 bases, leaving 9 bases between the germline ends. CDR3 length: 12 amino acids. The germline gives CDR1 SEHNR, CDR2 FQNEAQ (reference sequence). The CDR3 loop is CASSLGVESQYF. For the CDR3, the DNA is TGTGCCAGCAGCTTAGGGGTGGAGTCCCAGTACTTC.

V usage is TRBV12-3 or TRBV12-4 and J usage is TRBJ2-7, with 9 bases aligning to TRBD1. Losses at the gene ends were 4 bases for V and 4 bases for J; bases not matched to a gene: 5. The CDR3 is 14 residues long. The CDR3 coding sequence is TGTGCCAGCAGTTATACAGGGGGCGCGTACGAGCAGTACTTC. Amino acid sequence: CASSYTGGAYEQYF.

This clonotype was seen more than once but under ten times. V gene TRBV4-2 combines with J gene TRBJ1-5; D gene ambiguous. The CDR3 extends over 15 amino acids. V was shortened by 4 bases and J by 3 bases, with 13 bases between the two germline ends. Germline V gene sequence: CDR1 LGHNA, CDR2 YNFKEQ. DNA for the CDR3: TGTGCCAGCAGCCTGGAGCCGGGGAACAATCAGCCCCAGCATTTT. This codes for CASSLEPGNNQPQHF.

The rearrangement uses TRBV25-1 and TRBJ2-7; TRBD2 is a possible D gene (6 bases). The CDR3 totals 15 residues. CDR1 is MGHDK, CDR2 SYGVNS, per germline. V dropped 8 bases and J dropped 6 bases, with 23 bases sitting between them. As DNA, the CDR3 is TGTGCCAGCTCACCTTTGGAGGGGATCGGAGGCGAGCAGTACTTC. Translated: CASSPLEGIGGEQYF.

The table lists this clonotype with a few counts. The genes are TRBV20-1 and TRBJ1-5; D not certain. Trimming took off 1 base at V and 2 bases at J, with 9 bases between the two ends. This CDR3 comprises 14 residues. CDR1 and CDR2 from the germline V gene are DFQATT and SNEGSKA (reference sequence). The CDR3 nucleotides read TGCAGTGCTAGAGCCCAGTCGGGCAATCAGCCCCAGCATTTT. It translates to CSARAQSGNQPQHF.

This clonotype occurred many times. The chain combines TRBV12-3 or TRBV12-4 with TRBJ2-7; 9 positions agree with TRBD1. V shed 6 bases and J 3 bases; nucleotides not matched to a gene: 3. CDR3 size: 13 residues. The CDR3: CASRRQGDYEQYF. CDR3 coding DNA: TGTGCCAGCAGACGACAGGGGGACTACGAGCAGTACTTC.

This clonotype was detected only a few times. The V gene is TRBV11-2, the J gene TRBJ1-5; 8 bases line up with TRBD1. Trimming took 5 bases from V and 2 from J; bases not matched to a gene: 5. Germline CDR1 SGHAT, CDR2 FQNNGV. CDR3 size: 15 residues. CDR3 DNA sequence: TGTGCCAGCAGCCAGACAGGGGAACGCAATCAGCCCCAGCATTTT. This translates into CASSQTGERNQPQHF.

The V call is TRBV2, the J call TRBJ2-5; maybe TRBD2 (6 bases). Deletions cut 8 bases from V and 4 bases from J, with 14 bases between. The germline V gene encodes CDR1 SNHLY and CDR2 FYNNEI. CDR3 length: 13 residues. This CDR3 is CASVSGVLETQYF. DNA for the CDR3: TGTGCCAGCGTTTCGGGAGTTCTAGAGACCCAGTACTTC.

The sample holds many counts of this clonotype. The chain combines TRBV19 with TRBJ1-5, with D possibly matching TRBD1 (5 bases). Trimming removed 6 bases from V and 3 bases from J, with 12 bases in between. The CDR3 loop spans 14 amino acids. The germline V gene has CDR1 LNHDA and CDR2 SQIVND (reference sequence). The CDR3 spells CASRGEGVNQPQHF. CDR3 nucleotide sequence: TGTGCCAGTAGGGGGGAAGGGGTCAATCAGCCCCAGCATTTT.

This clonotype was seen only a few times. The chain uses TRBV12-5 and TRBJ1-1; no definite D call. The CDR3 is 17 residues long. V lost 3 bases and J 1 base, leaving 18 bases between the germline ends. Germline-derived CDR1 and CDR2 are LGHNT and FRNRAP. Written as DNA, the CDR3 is TGTGCTAGTGGTTTCGACGTCGGCATTGAATCGAACACTGAAGCTTTCTTT. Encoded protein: CASGFDVGIESNTEAFF.

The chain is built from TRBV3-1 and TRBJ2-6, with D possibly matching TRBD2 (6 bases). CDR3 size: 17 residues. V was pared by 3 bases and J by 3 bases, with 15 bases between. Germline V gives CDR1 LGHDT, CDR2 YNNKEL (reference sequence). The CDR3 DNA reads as TGTGCCAGCAGCCAGTTGCGGGGTAGAGGTGGGGCCAACGTCCTGACTTTC. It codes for CASSQLRGRGGANVLTF.

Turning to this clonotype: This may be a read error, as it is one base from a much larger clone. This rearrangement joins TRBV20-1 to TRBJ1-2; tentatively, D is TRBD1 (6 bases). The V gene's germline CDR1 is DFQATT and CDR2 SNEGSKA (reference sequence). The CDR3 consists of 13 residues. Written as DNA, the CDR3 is TGCGGTGCAAAAACGGACAGACCCTATGGCTACACCTTC. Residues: CGAKTDRPYGYTF.

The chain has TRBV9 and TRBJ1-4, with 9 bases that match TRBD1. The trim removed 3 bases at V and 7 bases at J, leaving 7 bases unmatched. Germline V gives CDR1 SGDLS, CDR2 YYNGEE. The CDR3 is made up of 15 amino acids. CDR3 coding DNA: TGTGCCAGCAGCGCGGAGACAGGGGGACTTGAAAAACTGTTTTTT. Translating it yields CASSAETGGLEKLFF.

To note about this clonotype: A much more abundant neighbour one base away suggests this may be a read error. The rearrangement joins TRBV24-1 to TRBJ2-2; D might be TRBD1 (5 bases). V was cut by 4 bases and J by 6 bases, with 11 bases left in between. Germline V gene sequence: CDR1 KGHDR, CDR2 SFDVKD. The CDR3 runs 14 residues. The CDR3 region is CATSEQALAGELFF. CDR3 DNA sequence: TGTGCCACCAGTGAACAGGCCCTCGCCGGGGAGCTGTTTTTT.

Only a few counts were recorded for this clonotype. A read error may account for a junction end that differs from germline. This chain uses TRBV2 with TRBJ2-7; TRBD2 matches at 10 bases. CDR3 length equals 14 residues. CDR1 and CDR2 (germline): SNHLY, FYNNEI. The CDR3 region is CASSRELAGVRADF. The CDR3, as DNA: TGTGCCAGCAGTAGGGAGCTAGCGGGAGTCCGCGCCGACTTC.

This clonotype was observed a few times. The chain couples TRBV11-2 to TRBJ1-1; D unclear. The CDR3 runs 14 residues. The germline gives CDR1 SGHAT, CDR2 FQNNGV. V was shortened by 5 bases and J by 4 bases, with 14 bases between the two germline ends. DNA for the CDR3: TGTGCCAGCAGCCCTCGCGGGCTTGGCACTGAAGCTTTCTTT. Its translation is CASSPRGLGTEAFF. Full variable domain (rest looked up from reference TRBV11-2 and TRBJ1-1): EAGVAQSPRYKIIEKRQSVAFWCNPISGHATLYWYQQILGQGPKLLIQFQNNGVVDDSQLPKDRFSAERLKGVDSTLKIQPAKLEDSAVYLCASSPRGLGTEAFFGQGTRLTVV.

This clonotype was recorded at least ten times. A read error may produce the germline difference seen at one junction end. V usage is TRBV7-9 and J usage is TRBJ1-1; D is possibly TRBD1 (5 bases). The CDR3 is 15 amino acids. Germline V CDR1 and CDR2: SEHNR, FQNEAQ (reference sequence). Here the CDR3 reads CANSPSTVLNTEAFF. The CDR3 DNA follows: TGTGCCAACAGCCCGTCGACAGTCCTGAACACTGAAGCTTTCTTT.

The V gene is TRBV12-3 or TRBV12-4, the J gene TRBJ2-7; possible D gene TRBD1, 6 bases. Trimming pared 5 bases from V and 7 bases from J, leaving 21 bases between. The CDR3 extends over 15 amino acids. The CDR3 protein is CASSRTGMNSEEQYF. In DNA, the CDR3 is TGTGCCAGCAGTCGAACAGGGATGAATTCGGAGGAGCAGTACTTC.

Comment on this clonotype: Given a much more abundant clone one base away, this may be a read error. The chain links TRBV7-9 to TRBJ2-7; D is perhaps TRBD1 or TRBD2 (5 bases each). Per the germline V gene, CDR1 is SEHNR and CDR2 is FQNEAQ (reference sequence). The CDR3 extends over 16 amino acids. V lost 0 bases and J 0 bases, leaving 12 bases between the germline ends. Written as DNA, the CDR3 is TGTGCCAGCAGCTTAGCGCGGGCAGGGAGCTCCTACGAGCAGTACTTC. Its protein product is CASSLARAGSSYEQYF.

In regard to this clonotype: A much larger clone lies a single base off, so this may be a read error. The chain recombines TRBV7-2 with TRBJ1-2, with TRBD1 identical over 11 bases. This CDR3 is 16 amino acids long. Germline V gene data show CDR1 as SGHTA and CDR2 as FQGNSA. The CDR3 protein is CASSLERTGGIYGHTF. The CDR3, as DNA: TGTGCCAGCAGCTTAGAGAGGACAGGGGGCATCTATGGCCACACCTTC.

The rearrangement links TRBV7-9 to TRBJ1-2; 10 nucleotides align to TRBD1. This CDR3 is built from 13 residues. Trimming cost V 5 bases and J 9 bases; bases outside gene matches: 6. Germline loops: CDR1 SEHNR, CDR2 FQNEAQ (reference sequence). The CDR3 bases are TGTGCCAGCAGCGTTGCGACAGGGGGCCGCTACACCTTC. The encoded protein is CASSVATGGRYTF.